This T cell receptor beta chain was sequenced in a study of cytomegalovirus exposure and HLA in healthy donors. Study-wide results and caveats: According to an earlier analysis, most TCR beta V segments yielded productive rearrangements about 90% or about 30% of the time. Researchers reported from a later analysis that most CMV-associated TCR beta chains appeared HLA-restricted.

A remark on this clone: What it binds is unknown.

PCR primers comprised 60 Vbeta and 13 Jbeta primers. As handled by the study authors: Some 10 million shared chains were among the 65 million to 85 million unique TCR beta chains that a later analysis counted. Sequenced by immunoSEQ multiplex PCR; TCRdb stores in-frame clones only, minus some. That table supplies the V and J calls and clone size; D and trimming were determined from the DNA. The table for this sample gives 100,000 to 150,000 clones. The sample was PBMCs. The sequence was collected from a young man in good health and CMV-seronegative.

CDR3 DNA sequence: TGTGCCTGGAGATTGGGACAGGGGAACACCGGGGAGCTGTTTTTT. It encodes CAWRLGQGNTGELFF. V is TRBV30 and J is TRBJ2-2; 9 bases agree with TRBD1. The CDR3 length is 15 residues. Germline CDR1 is GTSNPN and CDR2 is SVGIG (reference sequence). Trimming at V came to 3 bases and at J to 1 base, leaving 3 bases not matched to a gene.